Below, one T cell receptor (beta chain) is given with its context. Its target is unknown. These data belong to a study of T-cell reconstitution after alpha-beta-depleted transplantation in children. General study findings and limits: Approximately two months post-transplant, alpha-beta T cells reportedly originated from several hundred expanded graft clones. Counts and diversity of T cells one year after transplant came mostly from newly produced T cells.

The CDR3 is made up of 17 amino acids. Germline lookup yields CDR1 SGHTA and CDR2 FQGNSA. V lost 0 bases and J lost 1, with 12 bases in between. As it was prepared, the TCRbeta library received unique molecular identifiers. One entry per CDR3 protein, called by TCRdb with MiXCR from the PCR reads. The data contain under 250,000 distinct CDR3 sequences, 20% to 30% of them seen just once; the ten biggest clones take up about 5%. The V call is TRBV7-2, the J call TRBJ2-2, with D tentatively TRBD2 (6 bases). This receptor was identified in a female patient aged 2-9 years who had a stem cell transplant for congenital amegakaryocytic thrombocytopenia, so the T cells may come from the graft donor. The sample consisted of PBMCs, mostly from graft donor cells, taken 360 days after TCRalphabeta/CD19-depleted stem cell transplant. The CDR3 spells CASSLAPGGRNTGELFF. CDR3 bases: TGTGCCAGCAGCTTAGCGCCTGGGGGGAGGAACACCGGGGAGCTGTTTTTT.